The 18 T cell receptor beta chains below come from one sample, sequenced in a study of T cells expressing NK-cell markers. One entry per CDR3 protein, without DNA, is what TCRdb gives after re-calling the 5' RACE reads. The sample data list under 200,000 distinct CDR3 sequences. Sequenced: blood T cells: a sorted CD56 or NKG2C T cell subset, CD4+ or CD8+ T cells, or bulk PBMC T cells (not recorded which). These TCRs come from a woman aged 18 to 75 in good health.

The chain employs TRBV20-1 and TRBJ2-1; with no DNA, the TCRdb D assignment of TRBD2 cannot be verified. This CDR3 has 14 amino acids. Germline-derived CDR1 and CDR2 are DFQATT and SNEGSKA (reference sequence). This CDR3 reads CSATPPTSGREQFF.

The rearrangement joins TRBV2 to TRBJ1-4. CDR3 size: 13 residues. CDR1 and CDR2 from the germline V gene are SNHLY and FYNNEI. The CDR3 loop is CASSEDLTEKLFF. Looking up the rest from reference TRBV2 and TRBJ1-4 gives the full variable domain: EPEVTQTPSHQVTQMGQEVILRCVPISNHLYFYWYRQILGQKVEFLVSFYNNEISEKSEIFDDQFSVERPDGSNFTLKIRSTKLEDSAMYFCASSEDLTEKLFFGSGTQLSVL.

This chain links TRBV5-6 with TRBJ2-1. This CDR3 is 17 amino acids long. Germline CDR1 reads SGHDT; CDR2 reads YYEEEE. CDR3 loop: CASSLDPEPQWMDEQFF.

V usage is TRBV29-1 and J usage is TRBJ2-7. Germline CDR1 SQVTM, CDR2 ANQGSEA. CDR3 length equals 13 residues. This CDR3 reads CSVEDPGTYEQYF.

V is TRBV3-1 and J is TRBJ2-7; TCRdb's D gene call, TRBD1, goes unchecked for lack of DNA. This CDR3 comprises 15 residues. Germline V lookup: CDR1 LGHDT, CDR2 YNNKEL (reference sequence). The CDR3 loop reads CASSQGGLSSYEQYF.

This rearrangement joins TRBV5-6 to TRBJ1-5. The CDR3 totals 15 residues. Germline CDR1 SGHDT, CDR2 YYEEEE. CDR3 sequence reads: CASSLAEGLNQPQHF.

The chain carries TRBV5-1 and TRBJ2-7. Germline V gene sequence: CDR1 SGHRS, CDR2 YFSETQ. The CDR3 length is 14 residues. The CDR3 protein is CASSPSAADYEQYF.

This chain joins TRBV12-3 or TRBV12-4 and TRBJ2-2; no DNA is available, so the TRBD1 call from TCRdb remains unchecked. There are 15 residues in the CDR3. CDR3 protein: CASRLTGVNTGELFF.

This chain uses TRBV7-3 with TRBJ2-1; the D call from TCRdb, TRBD2, cannot be confirmed without DNA. This CDR3 comprises 19 residues. Germline assignment: CDR1 SGHTA and CDR2 FQGTGA. CDR3 protein: CASSLEMGGRARSYNEQFF.

The chain has TRBV5-1 and TRBJ2-7; TCRdb lists TRBD2, though no DNA is available to test this call. The CDR3 extends over 15 amino acids. From germline, CDR1 is SGHRS and CDR2 YFSETQ. The CDR3 sequence: CASSSLAGASVEQYF. Full variable domain (missing parts from reference TRBV5-1 and TRBJ2-7): KAGVTQTPRYLIKTRGQQVTLSCSPISGHRSVSWYQQTPGQGLQFLFEYFSETQRNKGNFPGRFSGRQFSNSRSEMNVSTLELGDSALYLCASSSLAGASVEQYFGPGTRLTVT.

The chain couples TRBV9 to TRBJ2-1. The CDR3 is made up of 15 amino acids. CDR1 SGDLS and CDR2 YYNGEE come from the germline V gene. CDR3 region: CASSVDGSGYNEQFF.

V is TRBV6-5 and J is TRBJ2-2; TCRdb selects TRBD1, and the lack of DNA leaves this call unchecked. CDR3 length equals 14 residues. Germline V gives CDR1 MNHEY, CDR2 SVGAGI. CDR3 sequence: CASSYSGGIGELFF.

J is TRBJ1-1 and V is TRBV4-1; TCRdb indicates TRBD1, and absent DNA this call remains unverified. Germline-derived CDR1 and CDR2 are MGHRA and YSYEKL. This CDR3 is built from 14 residues. The CDR3 is CASSPDRANTEAFF.

This sequence joins TRBV11-2 and TRBJ2-5; TCRdb reports TRBD2, a call that lacks DNA to check it against. Germline assignment: CDR1 SGHAT and CDR2 FQNNGV. The CDR3 extends over 14 amino acids. The chain's CDR3 is CASSFSSGSETQYF. The whole variable domain, filled in from reference TRBV11-2 and TRBJ2-5, reads EAGVAQSPRYKIIEKRQSVAFWCNPISGHATLYWYQQILGQGPKLLIQFQNNGVVDDSQLPKDRFSAERLKGVDSTLKIQPAKLEDSAVYLCASSFSSGSETQYFGPGTRLLVL.

The gene calls are TRBV12-3 or TRBV12-4 and TRBJ2-2; there is no DNA to check the TCRdb D call of TRBD1. CDR3 length equals 14 residues. CDR3 amino acids: CASSFGQNTGELFF.

This chain links TRBV2 with TRBJ2-3; the D gene TCRdb calls, TRBD1, cannot be checked with no DNA. The CDR3 consists of 14 residues. Germline CDR1 is SNHLY and CDR2 is FYNNEI. CDR3: CASYDRISTDTQYF.

V gene TRBV2 combines with J gene TRBJ1-2. The germline V gene encodes CDR1 SNHLY and CDR2 FYNNEI. This CDR3 comprises 12 residues. This CDR3 is CASRASGFGYTF.

The chain links TRBV3-1 to TRBJ2-5; TCRdb gives TRBD2 as the D gene, but with no DNA this cannot be confirmed. Germline loops: CDR1 LGHDT, CDR2 YNNKEL (reference sequence). The CDR3 is 13 residues long. The CDR3 spells CASSPLSQETQYF.